Reported below is one TCR beta chain. What it binds is not known. This CDR3 comprises 14 residues. V lost 4 bases, J lost 2 bases, and 12 bases lay in between. The germline V gene encodes CDR1 SGDLS and CDR2 YYNGEE. The sample originates from a study of shared clonotypes between healthy human individuals. In the source study's methods: Junction-only immunoSEQ sequences carried no quality scores, so filtering differed. Sequencing used immunoSEQ multiplex PCR; TCRdb keeps in-frame clones, though not all of them. The DNA was the basis for D and trimming; V, J and clone size are from that table. Found here are 450,000 to 600,000 clones, around 80% of them singletons; the top ten hold roughly 12%. Study-wide points: In having few donors, the study represented limited genetic and exposure-history diversity.

The sample comprised PBMCs. This chain connects TRBV9 to TRBJ1-1, with D possibly being TRBD1 (6 bases). This TCR was sampled from a woman in her thirties or forties in good health. Some clones in this sample may be carry-over from other donors' samples. DNA of the CDR3: TGTGCCAGCAGCCGGGGGCAGGCAAACACTGAAGCTTTCTTT. It translates to CASSRGQANTEAFF.